This T cell receptor beta chain was identified during a study of T-cell reconstitution after alpha-beta-depleted transplantation in children. This clonotype has only a few counts. V was clipped by 5 bases and J by 1 base, with 17 bases between them. The CDR3 sequence is 16 residues long. Unique molecular identifiers were used to barcode this TCRbeta library. TCRdb re-called the PCR reads through MiXCR, storing one row per CDR3 protein. The profile shows almost 250,000 distinct CDR3 sequences, 25% of them singletons. The J gene is TRBJ2-5, the V gene TRBV12-3 or TRBV12-4; D assignment may be TRBD1 or TRBD2 (5 bases each). The sample consisted of PBMCs, taken before TCRalphabeta/CD19-depleted stem cell transplant. The sequence derives from a girl aged 2 to 9 with Fanconi anemia, due to receive a stem cell transplant. The CDR3 region is CASSGYEGPIQETQYF. Written as DNA, the CDR3 is TGTGCCAGCAGTGGATACGAGGGGCCGATCCAAGAGACCCAGTACTTC.